Listed here is a single T cell receptor beta chain. The data were obtained in a study of blood T cell repertoires in COVID-19. Germline-derived CDR1 and CDR2 are LNHNV and YYDKDF (reference sequence). V dropped 4 bases and J dropped 0 bases, with 16 bases sitting between them. The CDR3 consists of 17 residues. The method was immunoSEQ multiplex PCR; TCRdb's version includes in-frame clones alone and lacks a portion of them. The table records 290,000 or so clones, approximately 86% of them present only once. This sequence originates from a man aged 65-85 years with acute or convalescent COVID-19. The sequencing input was peripheral blood. The chain has TRBV15 and TRBJ1-5; possible D gene TRBD1, 5 bases. The CDR3: CATSTRPGKTSNQPQHF. The CDR3 bases are TGTGCCACCAGCACTCGACCAGGGAAAACTAGCAATCAGCCCCAGCATTTT.